A single sample gave rise to the 13 T cell receptor beta chains below, sequenced in a study of T cell responses to AZD1222 COVID-19 vaccine. This table comes from immunoSEQ multiplex PCR, and its TCRdb copy is limited to in-frame clones, with some not included. The data show 250,000 to 300,000 clones, roughly 93% seen once. Sequencing used peripheral blood, obtained 28 days after the second AZD1222 dose. All receptors come from an adult who received the AZD1222 COVID-19 vaccine.

The CDR3 protein is CASSFRGTNTEAFF. CDR3 coding DNA: TGTGCCAGCAGTTTCCGGGGAACGAACACTGAAGCTTTCTTT. This chain uses TRBV6-2 or TRBV6-3 with TRBJ1-1; no reliable D call. Trimming stripped 4 bases from V and 1 base from J, with 10 bases between. This CDR3 has 14 amino acids. Germline CDR1 reads MNHEY; CDR2 reads SVGEGT.

The chain employs TRBV4-2 and TRBJ1-4; no reliable D call. CDR3 length: 15 residues. Trimming pared 3 bases from V and 0 bases from J, leaving 8 bases between. In germline, CDR1 is LGHNA, CDR2 YNFKEQ. The CDR3 DNA follows: TGTGCCAGCAGCCAGGAACCTGCAACTAATGAAAAACTGTTTTTT. Encoded protein: CASSQEPATNEKLFF.

The V gene is TRBV6-5, the J gene TRBJ2-1, with 8 bases that match TRBD1. V lost 5 bases and J lost 6; bases outside the gene matches: 6. CDR3 length: 14 amino acids. The germline V gene encodes CDR1 MNHEY and CDR2 SVGAGI. CDR3 residues: CASSRDGTGNEQFF. The CDR3 bases are TGTGCCAGCAGTCGCGACGGGACAGGCAATGAGCAGTTCTTC.

The chain employs TRBV6-2 or TRBV6-3 and TRBJ2-1; D is perhaps TRBD1 or TRBD2 (5 bases each). The CDR3 runs 16 residues. Trimming removed 2 bases at V and 4 bases at J, with 15 bases between. The germline CDR1 and CDR2 sequences are MNHEY and SVGEGT. CDR3 sequence reads: CASSYPVPGPYNEQFF. CDR3 nucleotides: TGTGCCAGCAGTTACCCAGTCCCGGGGCCGTACAATGAGCAGTTCTTC.

This clone was recorded a few times. V gene TRBV9 combines with J gene TRBJ2-2; 11 bases match TRBD2. Trimming at V came to 0 bases and at J to 6 bases, leaving 4 bases not matched to a gene. The CDR3 contains 16 residues. Germline CDR1 and CDR2: SGDLS and YYNGEE. The CDR3 spells CASSVATSGSAGELFF. The CDR3 region has the DNA TGTGCCAGCAGCGTAGCCACTAGCGGGAGTGCCGGGGAGCTGTTTTTT.

This clone has only one observation. The chain combines TRBV28 with TRBJ1-2, with 8 bases matching TRBD1. Germline values: CDR1 MDHEN, CDR2 SYDVKM. This CDR3 comprises 13 residues. The V gene end was trimmed by 6 bases and the J gene end by 8 bases; junction bases not matched to a gene: 8. CDR3 bases: TGTGCCAGCAGGCTACAGGGGGAACGCGGCTACACCTTC. Protein: CASRLQGERGYTF.

Details on this clone: Its ends do not fully match the called genes, so a read error is possible. The chain couples TRBV20-1 to TRBJ2-3; perhaps TRBD2 as D (6 bases). The CDR3 length is 11 residues. CDR1 is DFQATT, CDR2 SNEGSKA, per germline (reference sequence). The CDR3 reads CSARDRAGGVF. The CDR3 DNA is TGCAGTGCTAGAGATAGAGCGGGCGGGGTTTTT.

This clone was observed once. V gene TRBV6-2 or TRBV6-3 combines with J gene TRBJ2-7; 9 nucleotides match TRBD2. The V and J ends lost 4 bases and 3 bases, in that order; junction bases with no gene match: 4. Germline CDR1 MNHEY, CDR2 SVGEGT. The CDR3 extends over 14 amino acids. DNA of the CDR3: TGTGCCAGCAGTTCGACTAGCGGTAACTACGAGCAGTACTTC. It specifies CASSSTSGNYEQYF.

The count of this clone is one. The chain has TRBV6-1 and TRBJ1-2, with D possibly TRBD1 on 5 matching bases. Germline-derived CDR1 and CDR2 are MNHNS and SASEGT. Trimming shortened V by 4 bases and J by 3 bases, and 18 bases separated the two germline ends. The CDR3 has 16 residues. In DNA, the CDR3 is TGTGCCAGCAGTGGCCGGGGCACTTCCGGGCACTATGGCTACACCTTC. Its protein is CASSGRGTSGHYGYTF.

V gene TRBV6-2 or TRBV6-3 combines with J gene TRBJ1-6; a weak D match, TRBD1 (5 bases). Germline V CDR1 and CDR2: MNHEY, SVGEGT. The CDR3 loop spans 15 amino acids. With 5 bases removed from V and 9 bases from J, the gap between germline ends came to 17 bases. DNA of the CDR3: TGTGCCAGCAGTCAAGACATCGGGACGGTTTCACCCCTCCACTTT. Protein product: CASSQDIGTVSPLHF.

This clone was counted between two and nine times. The V gene is TRBV24-1, the J gene TRBJ2-2, with D hard to call. This CDR3 is built from 14 residues. CDR1 KGHDR and CDR2 SFDVKD come from the germline V gene. V dropped 3 bases and J dropped 5 bases, with 9 bases sitting between them. The CDR3 here is CATSDEDRTGELFF. DNA for the CDR3: TGTGCCACCAGTGATGAAGATAGGACCGGGGAGCTGTTTTTT.

This CDR3 is CASSVQAKNTEAFF. The CDR3 nucleotides read TGTGCCAGCTCCGTGCAGGCGAAGAACACTGAAGCTTTCTTT. This chain uses TRBV18 with TRBJ1-1; no reliable D call. Germline V gene data show CDR1 as KGHSH and CDR2 as LQKENI. Trimming removed 6 bases at V and 1 base at J, with 12 bases between. The CDR3 extends over 14 amino acids.

This sequence joins TRBV30 and TRBJ2-3, with D possibly being TRBD2 (6 bases). Germline values: CDR1 GTSNPN, CDR2 SVGIG (reference sequence). Trimming left V 5 bases short and J 4 bases short, with 13 bases between. This CDR3 contains 13 residues. The CDR3 loop is CAWAVSGADTQYF. DNA for the CDR3: TGTGCCTGGGCCGTCTCGGGAGCAGATACGCAGTATTTT.